Listed below are T cell receptor beta chains from one sample, sequenced in a study of neurological immune-mediated disorders. MiXCR was run by TCRdb on the 5' RACE reads, yielding one entry per CDR3 protein. Of tens of thousands of distinct CDR3 sequences listed, 5.5% to 7% are singletons. Material: CD4+ T cells from blood. These receptors were taken from a woman aged 45-65 years in good health. Each CDR3 is given with its conserved first and last residue. A D gene is named only where the DNA matches it firmly. Clone size, where shown, is once, few, many, or a class for clones that have expanded.

size	V	J	D	CDR3	DNA
many	TRBV6-2/TRBV6-3	TRBJ2-1	NA	CASSNLGRYAYNEQFF	TGTGCCAGCAGTAATCTCGGAAGGTATGCTTACAATGAGCAGTTCTTC
many	TRBV20-1	TRBJ2-1	TRBD2	CSPETSGGPFRNEQFF	TGCAGTCCCGAGACTAGCGGGGGACCGTTCAGGAATGAGCAGTTCTTC
many	TRBV7-3	TRBJ1-5	TRBD1	CASSFPGGPKRGNQPQHF	TGTGCCAGCAGCTTCCCAGGGGGACCGAAAAGGGGCAATCAGCCCCAGCATTTT
many	TRBV5-1	TRBJ2-2	TRBD1	CASSSITGGGTGELFF	TGCGCCAGCAGCTCTATAACAGGGGGCGGCACCGGGGAGCTGTTTTTT
medium-sized	TRBV4-2	TRBJ1-4	NA	CASSRQINEKLFF	TGTGCCAGCAGCAGACAGATAAATGAAAAACTGTTTTTT
many	TRBV30	TRBJ2-7	NA	CAWRKGRSYEQYF	TGTGCCTGGAGAAAAGGGCGTAGCTACGAGCAGTACTTC
once	TRBV20-1	TRBJ2-3	NA	CSAGVVESTDTQYF	TGCAGTGCCGGGGTCGTCGAAAGCACAGATACGCAGTATTTT
many	TRBV29-1	TRBJ2-1	NA	CSVRKVQKGEQFF	TGCAGCGTCCGGAAGGTCCAGAAGGGTGAGCAGTTCTTC
many	TRBV20-1	TRBJ1-5	NA	CSARDIRVGQPQHF	TGCAGTGCTAGAGATATCCGGGTAGGCCAGCCCCAGCATTTT
NA	TRBV20-1	TRBJ1-1	NA	CSAGKGPGEAFF	TGCAGTGCTGGTAAGGGGCCGGGTGAAGCTTTCTTT
medium-sized	TRBV5-6	TRBJ2-2	NA	CASSLTGTGELFF	TGTGCCAGCAGCTTGACGGGGACCGGGGAGCTGTTTTTT
many	TRBV12-3/TRBV12-4	TRBJ2-2	NA	CASTSVGELFF	TGTGCCAGCACTTCGGTCGGGGAGCTGTTTTTT
many	TRBV4-1	TRBJ1-2	NA	CASSLQGNYGYTF	TGCGCCAGCAGCTTACAGGGTAACTATGGCTACACCTTC
many	TRBV7-2	TRBJ2-1	NA	CASSPAGTRYNEQFF	TGTGCCAGCAGCCCCGCCGGGACCCGTTACAATGAGCAGTTCTTC
many	TRBV28	TRBJ1-2	NA	CASSSVGQGIHTF	NA
medium-sized	TRBV7-8	TRBJ2-7	NA	CASSYTGVSSYEQYF	TGTGCCAGCAGCTACACAGGTGTTAGCTCCTACGAGCAGTACTTC
many	TRBV7-2	TRBJ1-4	TRBD1	CASSITGTGIEKLFF	TGTGCCAGCAGCATAACCGGGACAGGGATTGAAAAACTGTTTTTT
many	TRBV20-1	TRBJ2-3	NA	CSASGPGDTQYF	TGCAGTGCTTCAGGACCTGGGGATACGCAGTATTTT
many	TRBV20-1	TRBJ2-2	TRBD2	CSAPRRGGTGELFF	TGCAGTGCTCCCCGACGGGGGGGGACCGGGGAGCTGTTTTTT
many	TRBV5-5	TRBJ1-1	NA	CASSFSPGVTEAFF	TGTGCCAGCAGCTTCTCTCCGGGGGTCACGGAAGCTTTCTTT
many	TRBV29-1	TRBJ1-1	TRBD1	CSVNRGGSNTEAFF	TGCAGCGTTAACAGGGGAGGATCCAACACTGAAGCTTTCTTT
many	TRBV20-1	TRBJ2-4	TRBD2	CSATGLAGGRGAKNIQYF	TGCAGTGCAACGGGACTAGCGGGAGGGAGGGGAGCCAAAAACATTCAGTACTTC
many	TRBV5-1	TRBJ2-2	TRBD1	CASSLDTGVTGELFF	TGCGCCAGCAGCTTGGACACAGGGGTTACCGGGGAGCTGTTTTTT
many	TRBV28	TRBJ2-3	TRBD1	CASRRGQGPTDTQYF	TGTGCCAGCAGGAGGGGACAGGGACCCACAGATACGCAGTATTTT
medium-sized	TRBV20-1	TRBJ2-1	TRBD2	CSARDGGLAGGGNEQFF	TGCAGTGCTAGAGATGGGGGACTAGCGGGAGGGGGTAATGAGCAGTTCTTC
many	TRBV5-1	TRBJ1-3	NA	CASSLDLASGNTIYF	TGCGCCAGCAGCTTGGACTTAGCTTCTGGAAACACCATATATTTT
many	TRBV28	TRBJ1-1	NA	CASSFVQGYTEAFF	TGTGCCAGCAGTTTCGTGCAGGGATACACTGAAGCTTTCTTT
many	TRBV7-2	TRBJ2-1	NA	CASSLDWYNEQFF	TGTGCCAGCAGCTTAGACTGGTACAATGAGCAGTTCTTC
many	TRBV5-1	TRBJ2-1	NA	CASSPAGSYRGNEQFF	TGCGCCAGCAGCCCAGCGGGTTCCTATAGGGGCAATGAGCAGTTCTTC
many	TRBV20-1	TRBJ2-5	NA	CSASPGVEETQYF	TGCAGTGCTAGTCCTGGGGTGGAGGAGACCCAGTACTTC
many	TRBV7-7	TRBJ1-3	NA	CASSLGAGTNSGNTIYF	TGTGCCAGCAGCTTAGGGGCTGGGACCAACTCTGGAAACACCATATATTTT
many	TRBV20-1	TRBJ1-2	NA	CSVPTTANYGYTF	TGCAGTGTTCCGACGACAGCGAACTATGGCTACACCTTC
medium-sized	TRBV5-1	TRBJ1-1	NA	CASSLYSGAEAFF	TGCGCCAGCAGCTTGTACTCAGGGGCTGAAGCTTTCTTT
many	TRBV5-1	TRBJ2-3	NA	CASSLVPGGTDTQYF	TGCGCCAGCAGCTTGGTACCCGGGGGCACAGATACGCAGTATTTT
many	TRBV29-1	TRBJ2-1	NA	CSALSGRVWEQFF	TGCAGCGCCTTGTCGGGTAGGGTATGGGAGCAGTTCTTC
many	TRBV3-1	TRBJ2-3	NA	CASSQDGPFGGGSTDTQYF	TGTGCCAGCAGCCAAGATGGACCCTTCGGCGGGGGCAGCACAGATACGCAGTATTTT
many	TRBV27	TRBJ2-2	TRBD2	CASRGLAGWGRDPRELFF	TGTGCCAGCAGGGGACTAGCGGGGTGGGGTAGGGACCCTCGGGAGCTGTTTTTT
medium-sized	TRBV20-1	TRBJ1-4	NA	CSARGQEKLFF	TGCAGTGCTAGAGGTCAAGAAAAACTGTTTTTT
many	TRBV14	TRBJ2-2	TRBD1	CASSQDWGQGRTGELFF	TGTGCCAGCAGCCAAGATTGGGGACAGGGACGCACCGGGGAGCTGTTTTTT
once	TRBV6-2/TRBV6-3	TRBJ2-7	NA	CATALGTYEQYF	TGTGCCACCGCGCTCGGAACCTACGAGCAGTACTTC
many	TRBV7-3	TRBJ2-6	NA	CASSPGQPGANVLTF	TGTGCCAGCAGCCCCGGACAGCCTGGGGCCAACGTCCTGACTTTC
many	TRBV7-9	TRBJ2-1	NA	CASSLAGTRGNEQFF	TGTGCCAGCAGCTTAGCTGGGACAAGGGGTAATGAGCAGTTCTTC
many	TRBV6-2/TRBV6-3	TRBJ2-7	NA	CASSSGGTYEQYF	TGTGCCAGCAGTTCCGGGGGCACCTACGAGCAGTACTTC
many	TRBV5-6	TRBJ2-3	TRBD1	CASSWAGTVADTQYF	TGTGCCAGCAGCTGGGCCGGGACAGTTGCAGATACGCAGTATTTT
many	TRBV20-1	TRBJ2-7	TRBD2	CSGNKPGSGRHEQYF	TGCAGTGGTAACAAACCGGGTAGCGGGAGACACGAGCAGTACTTC
medium-sized	TRBV12-3/TRBV12-4	TRBJ1-1	NA	CASSLLGLAEAFF	TGTGCCAGCAGTTTACTGGGGTTGGCTGAAGCTTTCTTT
many	TRBV3-1	TRBJ1-1	NA	CASSPGQFPRGTEAFF	TGTGCCAGCAGCCCCGGACAGTTTCCTAGGGGTACTGAAGCTTTCTTT
many	TRBV20-1	TRBJ1-5	TRBD1	CSARLDREENQPQHF	TGCAGTGCTAGGTTGGACAGGGAGGAGAATCAGCCCCAGCATTTT
many	TRBV7-3	TRBJ2-2	NA	CASSLTRGRGTPELFF	TGTGCCAGCAGCTTAACGAGGGGCAGGGGTACTCCGGAGCTGTTTTTT
many	TRBV28	TRBJ1-1	NA	CASSLVQANTEAFF	TGTGCCAGCAGTTTGGTTCAGGCGAACACTGAAGCTTTCTTT